The clone carrying this T cell receptor beta chain was seen a few times. Its target is unknown. The entry originates in a study of CD8+ T cells in alopecia areata. Study context: Treatment of the treated patients consisted of oral tofacitinib, 5 to 10 mg twice daily.

Germline trimming cut 4 bases from V and 5 bases from J; bases unmatched to any gene: 0. Germline V lookup: CDR1 MNHNS, CDR2 SASEGT. The CDR3 runs to 14 residues. Extracted from the samples, RNA was reverse transcribed into cDNA to serve as the sequencing template. This table comes from immunoSEQ multiplex PCR, and its TCRdb copy is limited to in-frame clones, with some not included. The table lists 110,000 to 150,000 clones, roughly 50% of them singletons, with roughly 6.7% in the top ten. Study conclusions and caveats: Normal scalp had lower clonality than lesional scalp, with alopecia totalis/universalis lesions showing this most strongly.

Samples from alopecia areata patients were lesional scalp punch biopsies and peripheral blood. The TCR was taken from a human donor with alopecia areata. Sequencing used CD4+ T cells sorted from blood, obtained at week 0. The rearrangement links TRBV6-1 to TRBJ2-1; TRBD2 matches 12 bases. The CDR3 DNA follows: TGTGCCAGCAGTGGACTAGCGGGGGACAATGAGCAGTTCTTC. Translated: CASSGLAGDNEQFF.